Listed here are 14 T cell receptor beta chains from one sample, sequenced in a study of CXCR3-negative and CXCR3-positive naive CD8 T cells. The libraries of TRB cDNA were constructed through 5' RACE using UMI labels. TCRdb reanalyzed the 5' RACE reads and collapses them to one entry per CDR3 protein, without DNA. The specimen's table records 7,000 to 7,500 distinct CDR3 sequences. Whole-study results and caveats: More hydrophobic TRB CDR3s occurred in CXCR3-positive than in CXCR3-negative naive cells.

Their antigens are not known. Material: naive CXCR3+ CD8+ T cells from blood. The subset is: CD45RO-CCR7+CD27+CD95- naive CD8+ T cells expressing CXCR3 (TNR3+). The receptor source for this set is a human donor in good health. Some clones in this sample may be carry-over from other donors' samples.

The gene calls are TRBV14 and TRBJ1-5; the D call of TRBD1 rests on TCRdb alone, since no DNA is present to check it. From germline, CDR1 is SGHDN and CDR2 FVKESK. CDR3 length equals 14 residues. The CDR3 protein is CASSPGESNQPQHF.

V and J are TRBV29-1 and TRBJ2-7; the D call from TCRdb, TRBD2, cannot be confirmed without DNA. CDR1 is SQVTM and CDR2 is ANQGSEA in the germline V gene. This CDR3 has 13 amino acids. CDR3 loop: CSVAPSGSYEQYF.

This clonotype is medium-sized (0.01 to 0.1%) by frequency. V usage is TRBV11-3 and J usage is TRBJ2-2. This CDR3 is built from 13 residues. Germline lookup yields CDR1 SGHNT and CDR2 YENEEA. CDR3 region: CASSSLYTGELFF.

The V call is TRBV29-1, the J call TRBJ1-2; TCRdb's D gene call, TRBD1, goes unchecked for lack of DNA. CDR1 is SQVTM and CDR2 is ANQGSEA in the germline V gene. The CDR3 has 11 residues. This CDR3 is CSAEGQGSYTF.

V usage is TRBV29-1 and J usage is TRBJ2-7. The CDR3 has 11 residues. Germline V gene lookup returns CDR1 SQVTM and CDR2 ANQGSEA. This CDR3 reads CSALQDYEQYF.

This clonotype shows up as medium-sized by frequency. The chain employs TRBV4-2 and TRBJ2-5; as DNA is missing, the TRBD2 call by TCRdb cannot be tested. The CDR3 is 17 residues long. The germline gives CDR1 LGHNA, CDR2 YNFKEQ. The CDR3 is CASSQDRGAGDGETQYF.

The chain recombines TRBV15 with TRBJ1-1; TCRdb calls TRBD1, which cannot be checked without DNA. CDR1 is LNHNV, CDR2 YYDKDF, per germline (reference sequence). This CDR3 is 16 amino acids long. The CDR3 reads CATSRRVRQGTTEAFF.

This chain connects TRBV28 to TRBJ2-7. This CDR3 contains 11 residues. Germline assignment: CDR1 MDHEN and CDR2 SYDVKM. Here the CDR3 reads CASSSGYEQYF. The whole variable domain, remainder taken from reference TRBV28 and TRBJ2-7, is DVKVTQSSRYLVKRTGEKVFLECVQDMDHENMFWYRQDPGLGLRLIYFSYDVKMKEKGDIPEGYSVSREKKERFSLILESASTNQTSMYLCASSSGYEQYFGPGTRLTVT.

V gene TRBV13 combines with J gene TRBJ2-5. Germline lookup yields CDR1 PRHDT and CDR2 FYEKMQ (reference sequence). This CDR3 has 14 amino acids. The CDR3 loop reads CASSLAAGQETQYF. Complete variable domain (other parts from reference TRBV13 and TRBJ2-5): AAGVIQSPRHLIKEKRETATLKCYPIPRHDTVYWYQQGPGQDPQFLISFYEKMQSDKGSIPDRFSAQQFSDYHSELNMSSLELGDSALYFCASSLAAGQETQYFGPGTRLLVL.

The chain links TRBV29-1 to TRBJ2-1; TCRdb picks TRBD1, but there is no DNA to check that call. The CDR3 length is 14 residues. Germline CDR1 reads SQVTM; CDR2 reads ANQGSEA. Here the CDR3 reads CSVVGDRGRHEQFF.

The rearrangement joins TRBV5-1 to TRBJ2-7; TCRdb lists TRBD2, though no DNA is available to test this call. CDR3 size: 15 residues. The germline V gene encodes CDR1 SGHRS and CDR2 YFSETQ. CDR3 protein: CASSLEASGGYEQYF.

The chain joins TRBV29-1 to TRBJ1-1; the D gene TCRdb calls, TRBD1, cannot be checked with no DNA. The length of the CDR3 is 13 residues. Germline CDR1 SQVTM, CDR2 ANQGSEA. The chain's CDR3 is CSVEEGPKTEAFF. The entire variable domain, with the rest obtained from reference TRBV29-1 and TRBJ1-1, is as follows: SAVISQKPSRDICQRGTSLTIQCQVDSQVTMMFWYRQQPGQSLTLIATANQGSEATYESGFVIDKFPISRPNLTFSTLTVSNMSPEDSSIYLCSVEEGPKTEAFFGQGTRLTVV.

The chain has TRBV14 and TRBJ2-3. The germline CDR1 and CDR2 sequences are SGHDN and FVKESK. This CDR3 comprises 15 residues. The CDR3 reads CASSQLLGSTDTQYF.

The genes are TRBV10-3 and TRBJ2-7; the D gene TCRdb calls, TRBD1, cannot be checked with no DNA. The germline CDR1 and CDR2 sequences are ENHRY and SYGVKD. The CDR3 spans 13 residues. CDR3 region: CAISEGGGYEQYF.